Below are 4 T cell receptor beta chains sequenced from a single sample in a study of cytomegalovirus exposure and HLA in healthy donors. Primers: 60 Vbeta forward and 13 Jbeta reverse. Data came from immunoSEQ multiplex PCR; TCRdb stores just in-frame clones and leaves some out. This sample has under 40,000 clones, with around nine tenths found just once. The sequencing sample was made of PBMCs. The receptors derive from a woman younger than 30 in good health and CMV-seronegative.

The V and J genes are TRBV29-1 and TRBJ2-1; 9 bases are a match to TRBD2. This CDR3 spans 14 amino acids. Germline CDR1 SQVTM, CDR2 ANQGSEA. The V segment lost 5 bases and the J segment 13 bases; nucleotides outside the gene matches: 15. CDR3: CSVFGTSLEGAQFF. The DNA for the CDR3 is TGCAGCGTTTTCGGGACTAGCCTGGAAGGGGCCCAGTTCTTC.

V is TRBV28 and J is TRBJ2-2; D gene ambiguous. Trimming removed 3 bases at V and 6 bases at J, with 14 bases between. Germline V lookup: CDR1 MDHEN, CDR2 SYDVKM. The CDR3 runs 15 residues. CDR3 sequence (DNA): TGTGCCAGCAGTTTTCAACGCGTTGGTCCCGGGGAGCTGTTTTTT. It encodes CASSFQRVGPGELFF.

This chain joins TRBV6-5 and TRBJ1-6; D may be TRBD1 (6 bases). Germline assignment: CDR1 MNHEY and CDR2 SVGAGI. V lost 6 bases and J lost 8, with 17 bases in between. The CDR3 extends over 15 amino acids. For the CDR3, the DNA is TGTGCCAGCAGCCCGACAGGCCTCACTGATTCACCCCTCCACTTT. It is translated as CASSPTGLTDSPLHF.

The genes are TRBV7-6 and TRBJ2-3, with D possibly being TRBD2 (6 bases). Germline lookup yields CDR1 SGHVS and CDR2 FNYEAQ. The CDR3 is made up of 13 amino acids. V was cut by 3 bases and J by 6 bases, with 10 bases left in between. CDR3 coding DNA: TGTGCCAGCAGCTTCGGGAGATTGGATACGCAGTATTTT. Its translation is CASSFGRLDTQYF.